These T cell receptor beta chains were read from a single sample in a study of blood T cell repertoires in COVID-19. The data were produced by immunoSEQ multiplex PCR, yet TCRdb's version contains in-frame clones alone and is incomplete. The table lists about 170,000 clones, around four fifths of them singletons. Sequences were obtained from peripheral blood. These receptors came from a woman aged 70-85 years with COVID-19, enrolled during active disease. CDR3s include the opening cysteine and the closing phenylalanine or tryptophan. A D gene is named only where the DNA matches it firmly. Size is stated for part of the rows, as once, few or many counts, or as a class when the clone is expanded.

TRBJ1-1	TRBV19	few	NA	CASTQHMNTEAFF	TGTGCCAGTACCCAACATATGAACACTGAAGCTTTCTTT
TRBJ2-6	TRBV9	NA	NA	CASSAFSGANVLTF	TGTGCCAGCAGCGCCTTCTCTGGGGCCAACGTCCTGACTTTC
TRBJ1-2	TRBV27	few	TRBD1	CASSLGTGLGYTF	TGTGCCAGCAGTTTAGGGACAGGGCTTGGCTACACCTTC
TRBJ2-3	TRBV2	few	NA	CASSRVEVDTQYF	TGTGCCAGCAGTCGAGTGGAGGTAGATACGCAGTATTTT
TRBJ2-5	TRBV7-9	once	NA	CASSPSSGADQETQYF	TGTGCCAGCAGCCCATCATCCGGAGCAGATCAAGAGACCCAGTACTTC
TRBJ1-3	TRBV6-5	once	NA	CASSAARDSRNTIYF	TGTGCCAGCAGCGCAGCCCGGGACTCAAGAAACACCATATATTTT
TRBJ1-4	TRBV9	NA	NA	CASTRGQTNEKLFF	TGTGCCAGTACCAGAGGTCAGACTAATGAAAAACTGTTTTTT
TRBJ2-2	TRBV5-4	NA	NA	CASSPTNGELFF	TGTGCCAGCAGCCCAACAAACGGGGAGCTGTTTTTT
TRBJ1-1	TRBV29-1	once	NA	CSVGHGNTEAFF	TGCAGCGTTGGACACGGGAACACTGAAGCTTTCTTT
TRBJ2-3	TRBV7-9	NA	NA	CASSLDPRPDTQYF	TGTGCCAGCAGCTTAGACCCGAGGCCAGATACGCAGTATTTT
TRBJ2-1	TRBV3-1/TRBV3-2	NA	NA	CASSQVTGVATNEQFF	TGTGCCAGCAGCCAAGTCACGGGGGTTGCAACCAATGAGCAGTTCTTC
TRBJ2-1	TRBV12-5	NA	NA	CASGLKNEQFF	TGTGCTAGTGGCCTTAAAAATGAGCAGTTCTTC
TRBJ1-4	TRBV5-5	NA	NA	CASSPARGDKFNEKLFF	TGTGCCAGCAGCCCCGCGCGGGGGGACAAATTCAATGAAAAACTGTTTTTT
TRBJ2-5	TRBV19	once	NA	CASSISVQETQYF	TGTGCCAGTAGTATCTCAGTCCAAGAGACCCAGTACTTC
TRBJ2-1	TRBV4-2	NA	TRBD2	CASTQLSGSSYNEQFF	TGTGCCAGCACCCAACTAAGCGGGAGCTCCTACAATGAGCAGTTCTTC
TRBJ1-3	TRBV30	once	NA	CAWTEGWRGNTIYF	TGTGCCTGGACAGAGGGTTGGCGTGGAAACACCATATATTTT
TRBJ1-4	TRBV19	NA	NA	CASSGRTAYNEKLFF	TGTGCCAGTAGTGGTCGGACAGCATATAATGAAAAACTGTTTTTT
TRBJ2-3	TRBV27	NA	TRBD2	CASSTSGGGDTQYF	TGTGCCAGCAGTACCAGCGGGGGCGGAGATACGCAGTATTTT
TRBJ1-1	TRBV5-8	NA	TRBD1	CASSLRTGGGTEAFF	TGTGCCAGCAGCTTAAGGACAGGGGGCGGCACTGAAGCTTTCTTT
TRBJ1-4	TRBV2	NA	TRBD1	CASRQGLGEKLFF	TGTGCCAGCAGACAGGGGTTGGGTGAAAAACTGTTTTTT
TRBJ1-2	TRBV9	NA	TRBD1	CASSVSGQNYGYTF	TGTGCCAGCAGCGTTTCGGGACAGAACTATGGCTACACCTTC
TRBJ2-1	TRBV28	few	TRBD2	CASSRETSGGLVEQFF	TGTGCCAGCAGTCGCGAGACTAGCGGGGGCTTGGTTGAGCAGTTCTTC
TRBJ2-7	TRBV29-1	NA	NA	CSVARDILSYEQYF	TGCAGCGTTGCCCGGGACATACTCTCCTACGAGCAGTACTTC
TRBJ2-1	TRBV27	NA	NA	CASSPQGYNEQFF	TGTGCCAGCAGTCCGCAGGGGTACAATGAGCAGTTCTTC
TRBJ2-2	TRBV28	once	TRBD1	CASSLFGTANTGELFF	TGTGCCAGCAGTTTATTTGGGACAGCGAACACCGGGGAGCTGTTTTTT
TRBJ2-1	TRBV19	NA	NA	CASSRQSFNNEQFF	TGTGCCAGTAGTAGACAGAGTTTCAACAATGAGCAGTTCTTC
TRBJ2-4	TRBV30	NA	NA	CAWSDSGKNIQYF	TGTGCCTGGAGTGATAGCGGCAAAAACATTCAGTACTTC
TRBJ2-3	TRBV18	NA	NA	CASSPLLEDTQYF	TGTGCCAGCTCACCACTACTAGAGGATACGCAGTATTTT
TRBJ1-1	TRBV3-1/TRBV3-2	NA	NA	CASSQDHNTEAFF	TGTGCCAGCAGCCAAGATCATAACACTGAAGCTTTCTTT
TRBJ2-1	TRBV9	NA	NA	CASSALTSSYNEQFF	TGTGCCAGCAGCGCCTTGACTAGCTCCTACAATGAGCAGTTCTTC
TRBJ1-2	TRBV6-5	NA	TRBD1	CASSYSQGALNGYTF	TGTGCCAGCAGTTACTCCCAGGGGGCCTTAAATGGCTACACCTTC
TRBJ1-1	TRBV19	NA	TRBD1	CASSRTGGWTEAFF	TGTGCCAGTAGCCGAACAGGGGGATGGACTGAAGCTTTCTTT
TRBJ1-2	TRBV11-2	NA	TRBD1	CASSKQGDRGYTF	TGTGCCAGCAGCAAACAGGGGGATAGGGGCTACACCTTC
TRBJ2-7	TRBV29-1	NA	TRBD2	CSVLGLAGNYPREQYF	TGCAGCGTCTTGGGGCTAGCGGGAAACTATCCGCGGGAGCAGTACTTC
TRBJ1-1	TRBV6-5	NA	NA	CASSYSSRGDTEAFF	TGTGCCAGCAGTTACTCGTCCAGGGGAGACACTGAAGCTTTCTTT
TRBJ1-2	TRBV25-1	NA	NA	CASSPWGQDNYGYTF	TGTGCCAGCAGTCCCTGGGGGCAGGATAACTATGGCTACACCTTC
TRBJ1-1	TRBV11-2	NA	NA	CASSLHRGTEAFF	TGTGCCAGCAGCTTACACCGGGGCACTGAAGCTTTCTTT
TRBJ1-2	TRBV2	NA	NA	CASSEVYYYGYTF	TGTGCCAGCAGTGAAGTATATTACTATGGCTACACCTTC
TRBJ2-4	TRBV5-1	NA	TRBD2	CASSLDPSGGRGYF	TGCGCCAGCAGCTTGGACCCTAGCGGGGGCCGGGGGTACTTC
TRBJ1-2	TRBV15	NA	TRBD1	CATSRGQGWVGYTF	TGTGCCACCAGCAGAGGACAGGGGTGGGTTGGCTACACCTTC
TRBJ2-3	TRBV6-4	NA	TRBD2	CASRPDSGRDTQYF	TGTGCCAGCAGACCCGATAGCGGGAGAGATACGCAGTATTTT
TRBJ1-2	TRBV27	NA	TRBD1	CASNPRDRAGGYTF	TGTGCCAGCAACCCCCGGGACAGGGCCGGTGGCTACACCTTC
TRBJ2-2	TRBV3-1/TRBV3-2	NA	TRBD2	CASSRGLAGIELFF	TGTGCCAGCAGCCGGGGACTAGCGGGAATAGAGCTGTTTTTT
TRBJ2-1	TRBV7-9	NA	TRBD2	CASSLLAGDNNEQFF	TGTGCCAGCAGCTTACTAGCGGGAGATAACAATGAGCAGTTCTTC
TRBJ2-3	TRBV3-1/TRBV3-2	NA	TRBD2	CASSQQLAGGSDTQYF	TGTGCCAGCAGCCAACAGCTAGCGGGTGGTTCGGATACGCAGTATTTT
TRBJ1-6	TRBV30	NA	NA	CAWSGGVGGSPLHF	TGTGCCTGGAGCGGCGGGGTTGGGGGGTCACCCCTCCACTTT
TRBJ1-4	TRBV19	NA	NA	CASSTKQGTANEKLFF	TGTGCCAGTAGCACTAAACAGGGTACGGCTAATGAAAAACTGTTTTTT